This is a list of T cell receptor beta chains from one sample in a study of CD4 and CD8 cells across lung adenocarcinoma regions. TCRdb re-called the PCR reads through MiXCR, storing one row per CDR3 protein. In the table there are about 23,000 distinct CDR3 sequences, about 51% of which are singletons. The specimen was CD4+ T cells from the center of a lung tumor. These receptors all come from a male donor with lung adenocarcinoma. The CD4 and CD8 labels of this study may be unreliable. Each CDR3 is given with its conserved first and last residue. Each record gives: J gene, V gene, clone size, D gene, CDR3 DNA, CDR3 protein. The D gene is left open where the match is weak. The size of a clone is reported for some rows only, either as once, few or many, or as a class for expanded clones.

TRBJ1-4 TRBV10-2 - - TGCGCCAGCAAATTCGACAGGAGGACAACAACTAATGAAAAACTGTTTTTT CASKFDRRTTTNEKLFF
TRBJ2-3 TRBV6-5 few TRBD2 TGTGCCAGCAGTTACGGTGGGGGGGTCGTCGGGGATACGCAGTATTTT CASSYGGGVVGDTQYF
TRBJ2-1 TRBV27 few TRBD2 TGTGCCAGCAGCGCGGGACTAGCGATTAGCTCCTACAATGAGCAGTTCTTC CASSAGLAISSYNEQFF
TRBJ2-1 TRBV3-1 - TRBD2 TGTGCCAGCAGCCAAGATGAGACTAGCGGGAGGGCCTACTACAATGAGCAGTTCTTC CASSQDETSGRAYYNEQFF
TRBJ2-3 TRBV9 many - TGTGCCAGCAGCCCCCGACAGGGAGGTCCCACAGATACGCAGTATTTT CASSPRQGGPTDTQYF
TRBJ2-5 TRBV6-1 - TRBD1 TGTGCCAGCACCCAGGGACAGACGGAGACCCAGTACTTC CASTQGQTETQYF
TRBJ2-3 TRBV27 once - TGTGCCAGCAGTCCTGGCCGGGGAGCGTCTGGGAAAGATATGCAGTATTTT CASSPGRGASGKDMQYF
TRBJ2-3 TRBV27 - TRBD1 TGTGCCAGGGGGTTAGGGGGCAGAGCCGAAGAGACGCAGTATTTT CARGLGGRAEETQYF
TRBJ2-1 TRBV4-2 many - TGTGCCAGCAGCCAAGACTCCTTGGGGGACCCCTACAATGAGCAGTTCTTC CASSQDSLGDPYNEQFF
TRBJ2-3 TRBV4-2 - - TGTGCCAGCGCGGGGGACGGGGGCCCCGCCCAAGATACGCAGTACTTT CASAGDGGPAQDTQYF
TRBJ2-3 TRBV27 - - TGTGCCGGGGGGTTATTGGGCCGAGCCCCAGATACCCAGTATTTC CAGGLLGRAPDTQYF
TRBJ2-3 TRBV6-1 - - TGTGCCAGCAGGAAGAACCGGGACGTACAGAGTGGGTACTTT CASRKNRDVQSGYF
TRBJ2-7 TRBV4-1 once TRBD2 TGCGCCAGCAGCCTCTCCTATAGCGGGAGGCGCGACGAGCAGTACTTC CASSLSYSGRRDEQYF
TRBJ2-2 TRBV6-1 - - TGTGCCAGGAGACTCCAGGCCGTAATTACCGGGACGCTGTTTTTT CARRLQAVITGTLFF
TRBJ2-3 TRBV7-2 - TRBD2 TGTGCCAGCGTCCGGGACTACCAGTCCACAGATACGCAGTATTTT CASVRDYQSTDTQYF
TRBJ2-3 TRBV7-9 - TRBD2 TGTGCCAGCAGCTTACTAGCGGGATCGGGCGGAGATATTCAGTATTTT CASSLLAGSGGDIQYF
TRBJ1-2 TRBV10-1 few - TGCGCCAGCAGTGAGTTTAAATATGGCTACACCTTC CASSEFKYGYTF
TRBJ2-3 TRBV4-1 many - TGCGCCAGCAGCCGGGGCGGGCGAAGCACAGATACGCAGTATTTT CASSRGGRSTDTQYF
TRBJ2-7 TRBV6-1 many - TGTGCCAGCAGTGAAGAGGGGACACGGCTCGAGCAGTACTTC CASSEEGTRLEQYF
TRBJ2-3 TRBV6-1 - TRBD1 TGTGCCAGCAGCCTCCAGGCCGGAAGTACAGGGGAGCAGTATTTT CASSLQAGSTGEQYF
TRBJ2-1 TRBV10-1 - - TGCGCCAGCGGTGAGCAGGCGGGGTGCGACAATGAGCAGTACTTT CASGEQAGCDNEQYF
TRBJ2-3 TRBV6-1 once TRBD2 TGTGCCAGCAGGGGCACTAGCGCCACAGATACGCAGTATTTC CASRGTSATDTQYF
TRBJ2-3 TRBV6-1 - TRBD2 TGTGCCAGCAGCCTGGAGACTAGCGGGAAAGATACGCAGTATTTT CASSLETSGKDTQYF
TRBJ2-5 TRBV5-1 - - TGCGCCAGCAGCCTGGGACACTCGAGGGAGACCCAGTACTTC CASSLGHSRETQYF
TRBJ2-1 TRBV10-2 many - TGCGCCAGCAGCTCATTCAACAATGAGCAGTTCTTC CASSSFNNEQFF
TRBJ2-4 TRBV6-1 - TRBD2 TGTGCCAGCAGTAGTCCCGGGACTACCTACTACAATGAGCAGTACTTC CASSSPGTTYYNEQYF
TRBJ2-3 TRBV6-5 - - TGTGCCAGCAGACTCCAGTCTGTAAGTACAGATGAGCAGTTTTTT CASRLQSVSTDEQFF
TRBJ1-6 TRBV6-1 many - TGTGCCAGCAGTGAATATAATTCACCCCTCCACTTT CASSEYNSPLHF
TRBJ2-5 TRBV6-5 many - TGTGCCAGCAGTTACTCGATAGGGCGGCCCGGGGCGCAGTACTTC CASSYSIGRPGAQYF
TRBJ2-1 TRBV10-1 many - TGCGCCAGCAGTGATATTTGGACAACCGATTACAATGAGCAGTTCTTC CASSDIWTTDYNEQFF
TRBJ2-3 TRBV6-1 - - TGTGCCAGCAGTGAAGCGAGAGGGATCCCCGGTGCGCAGTATTTT CASSEARGIPGAQYF
TRBJ2-7 TRBV10-2 - - TGCGCCAGCGGGCTAGTTACTGAAAATACGCAGTACTTC CASGLVTENTQYF
TRBJ2-1 TRBV4-1 - TRBD1 TGCGCCAGCAGCCAAGAGACAGGGAGTATTGTCAATGAGCAGTTCTTC CASSQETGSIVNEQFF
TRBJ2-3 TRBV7-3 - - TGTGCCAGCAGCGCCGATGGCCGAGGCCGTGAGCCAGATACCCAGTACTTT CASSADGRGREPDTQYF
TRBJ2-5 TRBV12-3/TRBV12-4 - - TGTGCCAGCGTCGACGGGGCGCTCCAAGAGACGCAGTATTTC CASVDGALQETQYF
TRBJ2-3 TRBV6-5 - - TGTGCCAGGGGTTACGGGCGGCGTGACCAAGAGACGCAGTATTTT CARGYGRRDQETQYF
TRBJ2-1 TRBV4-1 many - TGCGCCAGCAGCAAGGGGTTTAGCGATGAGCAGTTCTTC CASSKGFSDEQFF
TRBJ2-7 TRBV6-5 many - TGTGCCAGCAGTATCGGGACAAGGTCGGGCGAGCAGTACTTC CASSIGTRSGEQYF
TRBJ2-2 TRBV6-1 - - TGTGCCAGCAGCCTCCAGTCCGGGATTACAGAGGCGCAGTTTTTT CASSLQSGITEAQFF
TRBJ2-1 TRBV6-5 - - TGTGCCAGCAGTTACCTGACAGAAGGCAATGAGCAGTTCTTC CASSYLTEGNEQFF
TRBJ2-3 TRBV27 many TRBD2 TGTGCCAGCAGTCTAGCGGGAGTCCCAGATACGCAGTATTTT CASSLAGVPDTQYF
TRBJ2-1 TRBV6-5 many - TGTGCCAGCAGTTACACGGGGGCAACAGTACACAATGAGCAGTTCTTC CASSYTGATVHNEQFF
TRBJ2-2 TRBV11-2 many - TGTGCCAGCAGGGGCGGCTCGCCCGGGGAGCTGTTTTTT CASRGGSPGELFF